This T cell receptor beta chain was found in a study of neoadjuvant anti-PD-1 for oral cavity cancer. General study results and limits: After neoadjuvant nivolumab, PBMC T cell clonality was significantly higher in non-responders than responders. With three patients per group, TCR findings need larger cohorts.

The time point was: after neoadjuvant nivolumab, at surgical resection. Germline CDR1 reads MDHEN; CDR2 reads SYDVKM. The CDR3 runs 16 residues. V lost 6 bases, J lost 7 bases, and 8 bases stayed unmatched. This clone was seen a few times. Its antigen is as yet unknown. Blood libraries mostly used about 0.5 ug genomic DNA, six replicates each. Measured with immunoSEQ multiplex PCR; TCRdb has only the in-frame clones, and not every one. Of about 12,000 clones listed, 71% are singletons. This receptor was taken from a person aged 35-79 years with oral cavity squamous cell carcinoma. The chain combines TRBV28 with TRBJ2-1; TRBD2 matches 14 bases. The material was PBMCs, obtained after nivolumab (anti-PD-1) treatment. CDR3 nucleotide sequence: TGTGCCAGCAGCCGGGGGACTAGCGGGAGTGGGAATGAGCAGTTCTTC. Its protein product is CASSRGTSGSGNEQFF.